A single TCR beta chain is shown here with its context. Its antigen remains unknown. This sample stems from a study of siplizumab effects on memory and regulatory T cells. Findings and caveats of the study: In siplizumab conditions, mappable alloreactive CD4+ clones averaged approximately 75% Treg-derived, against 26.9% in controls.

The protocol was immunoSEQ multiplex PCR, while the TCRdb copy is restricted to in-frame clones and leaves out a portion. This sample has 99,000 or so clones, with roughly 91% found just once. The clonotype was recovered from a human donor in good health. The sample was CD4+ T cells sorted from blood.

DNA for the CDR3: TGTGCCAGCAGTTTCGGCGACAATGGCTACACCTTC. This gives the protein CASSFGDNGYTF. The V call is TRBV28, the J call TRBJ1-2; D gene ambiguous. The CDR3 consists of 12 residues. Trimming removed 3 bases at V and 6 bases at J, with 8 bases between. Germline assignment: CDR1 MDHEN and CDR2 SYDVKM.